This TCR beta chain was documented in a study of OX40 agonist ivuxolimab in advanced cancers. At the level of the study: As their treatment, patients were administered ivuxolimab, an agonistic anti-OX40 (CD134) antibody. Prior anti-PD-1, anti-PD-L1 or anti-CTLA-4 therapy was allowed; approximately 41% had some. Three patients had partial responses: one hepatocellular carcinoma, two cutaneous melanoma.

This CDR3 has 13 residues. V lost 2 bases to trimming and J lost 3 bases; unmatched junction nucleotides: 0. The germline CDR1 and CDR2 sequences are MNHNY and SVGAGI (reference sequence). Sequencing was performed with immunoSEQ multiplex PCR; in TCRdb, only in-frame clones are kept and a portion is missing. This repertoire shows tens of thousands of clones, about nine tenths found once; its top ten account for about 2.5%. The sample was CD4+ or CD8+ T cells sorted from blood, taken in a trial of the OX40 agonist ivuxolimab. The origin of this receptor is an adult with an advanced solid tumor such as melanoma, head and neck, liver or kidney cancer. V is TRBV6-6 and J is TRBJ2-5; 7 nucleotides align to TRBD1. The CDR3 DNA sequence: TGTGCCAGCAGTTACGACAGGGAAGAGACCCAGTACTTC. Translating gives CASSYDREETQYF.